The T cell receptor (beta chain) described here comes from a study of CD8 T cells in ankylosing spondylitis. Concerning this clonotype itself: No antigen is known for it.

The CDR3 contains 15 residues. After removal of 2 bases from V and 3 bases from J, the junction contained 7 bases not matched to a gene. In germline, CDR1 is DFQATT, CDR2 SNEGSKA (reference sequence). MiXCR was run by TCRdb on the 5' RACE reads, yielding one entry per CDR3 protein. Among around 440,000 distinct CDR3 sequences listed, approximately 17% were seen once. The study, taken as a whole, reports: Clones linked to the disease showed a CD8+ phenotype. They occurred at relatively low frequencies in peripheral blood. Apparently characteristic of ankylosing spondylitis blood was a TCR beta motif (about 8 highly homologous variants). Matched ankylosing spondylitis synovial fluid reportedly contained a significantly enriched population of disease-linked clones.

The sample taken for sequencing was blood, either unsorted or a sorted T cell fraction (not recorded which). The chain recombines TRBV20-1 with TRBJ2-3, with 8 bases identical to TRBD1. This sequence was found in a male donor with ankylosing spondylitis. This CDR3 reads CSARQGAVRTDTQYF. The CDR3 DNA follows: TGCAGTGCTAGACAGGGGGCGGTAAGGACAGATACGCAGTATTTT.